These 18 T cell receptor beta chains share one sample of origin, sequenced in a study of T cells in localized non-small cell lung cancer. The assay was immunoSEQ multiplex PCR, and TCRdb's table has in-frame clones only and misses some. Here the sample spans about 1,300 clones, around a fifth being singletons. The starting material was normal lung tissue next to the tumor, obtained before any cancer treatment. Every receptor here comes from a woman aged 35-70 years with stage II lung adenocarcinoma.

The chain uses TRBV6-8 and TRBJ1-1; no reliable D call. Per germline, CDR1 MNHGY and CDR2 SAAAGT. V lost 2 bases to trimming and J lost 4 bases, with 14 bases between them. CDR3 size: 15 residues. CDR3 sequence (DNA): TGTGCCAGCAGTTACACTGGACGGATGACCACTGAAGCTTTCTTT. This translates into CASSYTGRMTTEAFF.

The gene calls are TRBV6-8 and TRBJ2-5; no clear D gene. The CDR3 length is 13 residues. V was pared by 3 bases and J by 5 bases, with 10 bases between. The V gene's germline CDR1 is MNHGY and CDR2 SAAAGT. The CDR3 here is CASSYGDRETQYF. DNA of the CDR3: TGTGCCAGCAGTTATGGAGACCGGGAGACCCAGTACTTC.

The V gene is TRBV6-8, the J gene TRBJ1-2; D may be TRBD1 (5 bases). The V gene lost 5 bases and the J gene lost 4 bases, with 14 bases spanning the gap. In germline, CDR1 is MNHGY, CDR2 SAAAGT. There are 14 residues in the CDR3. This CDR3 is CASSEGLMIYGYTF. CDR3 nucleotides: TGTGCCAGCAGTGAGGGGCTTATGATCTATGGCTACACCTTC.

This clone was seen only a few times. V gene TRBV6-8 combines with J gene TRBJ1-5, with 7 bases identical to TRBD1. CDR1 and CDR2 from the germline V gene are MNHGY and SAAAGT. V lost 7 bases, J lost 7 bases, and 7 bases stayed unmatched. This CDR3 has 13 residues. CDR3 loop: CASTRDSLQPQHF. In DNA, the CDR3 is TGTGCCAGCACCCGGGACAGCCTCCAGCCCCAGCATTTT.

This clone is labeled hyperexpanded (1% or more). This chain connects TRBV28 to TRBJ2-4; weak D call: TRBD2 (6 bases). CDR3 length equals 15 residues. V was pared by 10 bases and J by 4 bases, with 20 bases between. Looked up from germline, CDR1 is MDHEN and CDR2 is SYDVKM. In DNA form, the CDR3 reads TGTGCCACGGGGAGGCGGGGCGGGGCTAAAAACATTCAGTACTTC. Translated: CATGRRGGAKNIQYF.

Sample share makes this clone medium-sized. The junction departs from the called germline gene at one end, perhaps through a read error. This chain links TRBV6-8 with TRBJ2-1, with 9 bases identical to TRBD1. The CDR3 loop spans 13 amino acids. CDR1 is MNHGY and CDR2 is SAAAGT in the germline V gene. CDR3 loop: CAISAGQGSNQFF. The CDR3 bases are TGTGCCATCAGTGCCGGACAGGGGAGTAATCAGTTCTTC.

CDR3 sequence: CASSPIFTTGNQPQHF. CDR3 nucleotide sequence: TGTGCCAGCAGTCCCATTTTTACGACGGGCAATCAGCCCCAGCATTTT. The chain links TRBV6-8 to TRBJ1-5; D not certain. V was trimmed by 5 bases and J by 2 bases, leaving 16 bases between them. The CDR3 runs to 16 residues. Per germline, CDR1 MNHGY and CDR2 SAAAGT.

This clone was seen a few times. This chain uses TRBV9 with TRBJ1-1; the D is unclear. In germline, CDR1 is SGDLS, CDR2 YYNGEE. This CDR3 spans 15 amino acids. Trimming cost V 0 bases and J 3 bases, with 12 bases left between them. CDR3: CASSVGGRLDTEAFF. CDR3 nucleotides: TGTGCCAGCAGCGTAGGTGGGCGGTTGGACACTGAAGCTTTCTTT.

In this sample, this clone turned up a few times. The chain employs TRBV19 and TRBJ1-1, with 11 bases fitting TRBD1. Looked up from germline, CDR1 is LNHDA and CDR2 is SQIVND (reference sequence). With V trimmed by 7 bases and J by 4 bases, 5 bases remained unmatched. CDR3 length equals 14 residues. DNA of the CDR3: TGTGCCAGTACCTCGGGACAGGGGGTCACTGAAGCTTTCTTT. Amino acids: CASTSGQGVTEAFF.

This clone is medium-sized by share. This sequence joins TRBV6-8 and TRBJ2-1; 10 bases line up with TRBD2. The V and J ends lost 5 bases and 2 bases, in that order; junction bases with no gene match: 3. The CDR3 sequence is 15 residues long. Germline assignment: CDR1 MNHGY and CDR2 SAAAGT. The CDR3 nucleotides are TGTGCCAGCAGTCTAAGCGGGAGGGCCTACAATGAGCAGTTCTTC. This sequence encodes CASSLSGRAYNEQFF.

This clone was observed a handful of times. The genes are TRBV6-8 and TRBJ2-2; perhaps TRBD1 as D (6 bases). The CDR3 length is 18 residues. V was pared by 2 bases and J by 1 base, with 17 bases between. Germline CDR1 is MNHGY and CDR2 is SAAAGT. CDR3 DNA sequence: TGTGCCAGCAGTTACGGGGTTGGGGGACATCGGAACACCGGGGAGCTGTTTTTT. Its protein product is CASSYGVGGHRNTGELFF.

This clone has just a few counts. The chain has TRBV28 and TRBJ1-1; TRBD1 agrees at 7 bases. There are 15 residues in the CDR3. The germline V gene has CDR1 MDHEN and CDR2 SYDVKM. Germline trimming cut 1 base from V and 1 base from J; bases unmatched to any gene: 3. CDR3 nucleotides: TGTGCCAGCAGTTTATCGGACAGGCCGAACACTGAAGCTTTCTTT. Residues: CASSLSDRPNTEAFF. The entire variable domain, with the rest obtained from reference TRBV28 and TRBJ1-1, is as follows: DVKVTQSSRYLVKRTGEKVFLECVQDMDHENMFWYRQDPGLGLRLIYFSYDVKMKEKGDIPEGYSVSREKKERFSLILESASTNQTSMYLCASSLSDRPNTEAFFGQGTRLTVV.

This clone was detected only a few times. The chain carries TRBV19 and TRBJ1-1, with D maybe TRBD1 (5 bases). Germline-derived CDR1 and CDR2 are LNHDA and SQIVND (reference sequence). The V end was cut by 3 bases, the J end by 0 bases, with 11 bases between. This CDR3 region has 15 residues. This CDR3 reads CASSIRGALNTEAFF. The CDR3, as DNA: TGTGCCAGTAGTATTAGAGGGGCTTTGAACACTGAAGCTTTCTTT.

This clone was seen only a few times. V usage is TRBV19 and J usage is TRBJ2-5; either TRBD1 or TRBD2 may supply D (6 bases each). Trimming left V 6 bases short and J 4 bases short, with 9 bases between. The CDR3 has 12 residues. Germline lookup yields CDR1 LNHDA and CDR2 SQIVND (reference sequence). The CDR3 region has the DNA TGTGCCAGTAGCGAGGGGGGAGAGACCCAGTACTTC. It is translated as CASSEGGETQYF. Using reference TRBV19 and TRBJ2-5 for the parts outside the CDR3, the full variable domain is DGGITQSPKYLFRKEGQNVTLSCEQNLNHDAMYWYRQDPGQGLRLIYYSQIVNDFQKGDIAEGYSVSREKKESFPLTVTSAQKNPTAFYLCASSEGGETQYFGPGTRLLVL.

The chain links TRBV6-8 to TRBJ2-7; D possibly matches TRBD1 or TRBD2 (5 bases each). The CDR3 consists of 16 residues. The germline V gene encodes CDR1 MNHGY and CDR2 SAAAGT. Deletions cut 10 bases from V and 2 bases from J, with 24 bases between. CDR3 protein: CAISTSWDRHTYEQYF. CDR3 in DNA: TGTGCCATCAGCACCTCTTGGGACCGACACACCTACGAGCAGTACTTC.

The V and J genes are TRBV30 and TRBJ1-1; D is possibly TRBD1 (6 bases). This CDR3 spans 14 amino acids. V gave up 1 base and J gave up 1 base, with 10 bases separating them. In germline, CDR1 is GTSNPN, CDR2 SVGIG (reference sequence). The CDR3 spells CAWSAWTANTEAFF. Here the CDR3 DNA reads TGTGCCTGGAGTGCCTGGACAGCGAACACTGAAGCTTTCTTT. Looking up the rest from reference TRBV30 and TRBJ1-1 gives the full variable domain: SQTIHQWPATLVQPVGSPLSLECTVEGTSNPNLYWYRQAAGRGLQLLFYSVGIGQISSEVPQNLSASRPQDRQFILSSKKLLLSDSGFYLCAWSAWTANTEAFFGQGTRLTVV.

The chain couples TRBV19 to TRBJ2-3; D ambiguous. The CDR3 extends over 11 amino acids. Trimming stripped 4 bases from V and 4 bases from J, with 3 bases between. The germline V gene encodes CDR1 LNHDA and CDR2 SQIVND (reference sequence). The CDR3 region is CASSNPDTQYF. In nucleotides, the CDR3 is TGTGCCAGTAGTAATCCAGATACGCAGTATTTT.

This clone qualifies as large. This CDR3 is CASSLTEEQFF. CDR3 coding DNA: TGTGCCAGCAGTCTGACGGAGGAGCAGTTCTTC. The genes are TRBV6-7 and TRBJ2-1; D not certain. TRBV6-7 is flagged as an ORF with uncertain function. This CDR3 comprises 11 residues. V was pared by 5 bases and J by 10 bases, with 9 bases between.